These 7 T cell receptor beta chains were sequenced from one sample in a study of blood T cell repertoires in COVID-19. The method was immunoSEQ multiplex PCR; TCRdb's version includes in-frame clones alone and lacks a portion of them. This table has more than 250,000 clones, more than 70% appearing once. The specimen sequenced was peripheral blood. These receptors were taken from a woman aged 50 to 60 with acute or convalescent COVID-19.

The V gene is TRBV19, the J gene TRBJ1-5, with a possible D match to TRBD1 (5 bases). The CDR3 extends over 14 amino acids. Germline V gene sequence: CDR1 LNHDA, CDR2 SQIVND (reference sequence). V dropped 8 bases and J dropped 2 bases, with 13 bases sitting between them. CDR3 loop: CASSQGLGNQPQHF. The CDR3 nucleotides are TGTGCCAGTTCCCAGGGTTTGGGCAATCAGCCCCAGCATTTT.

V usage is TRBV19 and J usage is TRBJ1-2; 10 nucleotides match TRBD1. Per the germline V gene, CDR1 is LNHDA and CDR2 is SQIVND (reference sequence). J was trimmed by 4 bases and V by 9 bases; bases with no gene match: 11. This CDR3 contains 15 residues. The CDR3 coding sequence is TGTGCCAGCCATACCTCGACAGGGGGCATCTATGGCTACACCTTC. Amino acids: CASHTSTGGIYGYTF.

This clone was observed a single time. In nucleotides, the CDR3 is TGTGCCAGCAGTGAAAGATACGCGGGGACAGGCAACTCTGGGGCCAACGTCCTGACTTTC. It specifies CASSERYAGTGNSGANVLTF. The chain links TRBV6-1 to TRBJ2-6; 8 nucleotides line up with TRBD1. CDR1 MNHNS and CDR2 SASEGT come from the germline V gene. With 2 bases clipped from V and 0 bases from J, the junction kept 12 bases outside the gene matches. The CDR3 contains 20 residues.

The CDR3: CASSGTTGEGKKQYF. CDR3 nucleotides: TGTGCCAGCAGCGGAACGACAGGGGAGGGAAAAAAGCAGTACTTC. The chain is built from TRBV9 and TRBJ2-7; a weak D match, TRBD1 (8 bases). Trimming took off 3 bases at V and 8 bases at J, with 21 bases between the two ends. Per the germline V gene, CDR1 is SGDLS and CDR2 is YYNGEE. This CDR3 has 15 amino acids.

This clone was found a few times. The chain combines TRBV6-1 with TRBJ1-5; D gene ambiguous. V was cut by 2 bases and J by 3 bases, with 14 bases left in between. The germline CDR1 and CDR2 sequences are MNHNS and SASEGT. This CDR3 has 16 amino acids. CDR3 in amino acids: CASSERRTAYNQPQHF. In nucleotides, the CDR3 is TGTGCCAGCAGTGAAAGGAGGACGGCCTACAATCAGCCCCAGCATTTT.

The chain combines TRBV7-2 with TRBJ2-5, with 8 positions matching TRBD2. The CDR3 contains 13 residues. V shed 8 bases, J shed 0 bases, and the junction held 2 bases outside the gene matches. Germline CDR1 SGHTA, CDR2 FQGNSA. The CDR3 region has the DNA TGTGCCAGCGAGCGGGGGCACCAAGAGACCCAGTACTTC. This gives the protein CASERGHQETQYF.

CDR3 amino acids: CASSYSPTAEQFF. The CDR3 DNA follows: TGTGCCAGCAGTTACTCGCCGACAGCCGAGCAGTTCTTC. This sequence joins TRBV6-2 or TRBV6-3 and TRBJ2-1; a possible D gene is TRBD1 (5 bases). The V and J ends lost 0 bases and 10 bases respectively, with 10 bases between them. CDR1 and CDR2 (germline): MNHEY, SVGEGT. The CDR3 length is 13 residues.